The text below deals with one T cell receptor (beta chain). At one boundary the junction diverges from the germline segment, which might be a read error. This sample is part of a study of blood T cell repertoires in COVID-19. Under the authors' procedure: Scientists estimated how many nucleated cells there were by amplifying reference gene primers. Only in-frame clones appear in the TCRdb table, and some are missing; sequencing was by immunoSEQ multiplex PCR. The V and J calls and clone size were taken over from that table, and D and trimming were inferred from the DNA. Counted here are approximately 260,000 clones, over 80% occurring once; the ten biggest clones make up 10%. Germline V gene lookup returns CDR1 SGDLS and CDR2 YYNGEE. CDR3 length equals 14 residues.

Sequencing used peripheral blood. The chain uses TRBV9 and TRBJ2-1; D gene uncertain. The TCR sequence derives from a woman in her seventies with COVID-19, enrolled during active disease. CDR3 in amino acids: CASSVVASNNEQFF. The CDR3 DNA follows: TGTGCCAGCAGCGTAGTAGCCTCCAACAATGAGCAGTTCTTC.